The next 29 T cell receptor beta chains were all read from a single sample in a study of T cells after yellow fever vaccination. TCRdb re-analysed the 5' RACE reads in MiXCR, keeping a single row per CDR3 protein. The sample holds a few hundred thousand distinct CDR3 sequences, 6.9% seen once. The starting material was CD4+ T cells sorted from PBMCs, obtained 15 days after the yellow fever booster vaccination. These receptors all come from a man younger than 45 who received the YFV17D yellow fever vaccine.

This clonotype was detected ten times or more. This chain links TRBV10-2 with TRBJ2-5; D not certain. This CDR3 comprises 14 residues. Germline V gives CDR1 WSHSY, CDR2 SAAADI. Deletions cut 0 bases from V and 1 base from J, with 6 bases between. Here the CDR3 reads CASSESLAQETQYF. The DNA of the CDR3 is TGCGCCAGCAGTGAGTCCTTAGCCCAAGAGACCCAGTACTTC.

The table lists this clonotype with a few counts. The CDR3 loop is CASGDRGEQYF. The DNA for the CDR3 is TGTGCCAGCGGAGACAGGGGCGAGCAGTACTTC. The J gene is TRBJ2-7, the V gene TRBV27, with 8 bases matching TRBD1. The CDR3 extends over 11 amino acids. Germline loops: CDR1 MNHEY, CDR2 SMNVEV (reference sequence). V gave up 8 bases and J gave up 6 bases; unmatched junction bases: 3.

V is TRBV7-9 and J is TRBJ1-1; 9 bases are shared with TRBD1. Germline V gives CDR1 SEHNR, CDR2 FQNEAQ (reference sequence). The CDR3 has 13 residues. After removal of 5 bases from V and 4 bases from J, the junction contained 2 bases not matched to a gene. As DNA, the CDR3 is TGTGCCAGCAGCCGGGACAGGGTCACTGAAGCTTTCTTT. As protein: CASSRDRVTEAFF.

The V call is TRBV20-1, the J call TRBJ2-7; a possible D gene is TRBD2 (6 bases). V gave up 6 bases and J gave up 7 bases, with 10 bases separating them. The length of the CDR3 is 10 residues. Germline V gene data show CDR1 as DFQATT and CDR2 as SNEGSKA (reference sequence). The CDR3 DNA follows: TGCAGTGCCCTCCGGGGGGAGCAGTACTTC. Its translation is CSALRGEQYF.

In its sample, this clonotype was seen a few times. The CDR3 sequence: CSAPTSGTGDQPQHF. The CDR3 DNA sequence: TGCAGTGCTCCCACTTCCGGGACAGGGGACCAGCCCCAGCATTTT. The V gene is TRBV20-1, the J gene TRBJ1-5; TRBD1 matches 10 bases. With V trimmed by 5 bases and J by 7 bases, 11 bases remained unmatched. The CDR3 contains 15 residues. CDR1 is DFQATT and CDR2 is SNEGSKA in the germline V gene (reference sequence).

This clonotype was recorded a few times. This rearrangement joins TRBV5-1 to TRBJ2-1, with 8 bases matching TRBD2. The germline CDR1 and CDR2 sequences are SGHRS and YFSETQ. The CDR3 is made up of 16 amino acids. Trimming took 0 bases from V and 2 from J; bases not matched to a gene: 4. CDR3: CASSLAQRGTYNEQFF. The CDR3, as DNA: TGCGCCAGCAGCTTGGCCCAGCGGGGGACCTACAATGAGCAGTTCTTC.

At least ten counts were recorded for this clonotype. The chain recombines TRBV20-1 with TRBJ2-5; possibly TRBD1 or TRBD2 for D (5 bases each). Between the trimmed V and J ends, which lost 1 base and 2 bases, there was a span of 14 bases. Germline values: CDR1 DFQATT, CDR2 SNEGSKA (reference sequence). CDR3 length equals 15 residues. CDR3 DNA: TGCAGTGCTAGAGCCTCCGGGGCAAAACAAGAGACCCAGTACTTC. Encoded protein: CSARASGAKQETQYF.

Many counts were recorded for this clonotype. The DNA for the CDR3 is TGTGCCAGCAGTCCTGGATCGAGCGGGAATCAGCCCCAGCATTTT. Amino acids: CASSPGSSGNQPQHF. The chain links TRBV12-3 or TRBV12-4 to TRBJ1-5; D remains unclear. V lost 5 bases, J lost 4 bases, and 15 bases lay in between. This CDR3 spans 15 amino acids.

A few counts support this clonotype. The V call is TRBV18, the J call TRBJ2-3, with D possibly TRBD1 on 6 matching bases. This CDR3 spans 13 amino acids. Per germline, CDR1 KGHSH and CDR2 LQKENI. Trimming took 6 bases from V and 10 from J, leaving 17 bases between them. CDR3 amino acids: CASSTVGQGPQYF. Written as DNA, the CDR3 is TGTGCCAGCTCCACCGTGGGGCAGGGGCCGCAGTATTTT.

This clonotype was recorded a few times. This sequence joins TRBV7-2 and TRBJ2-5, with D possibly being TRBD2 (6 bases). Trimming pared 4 bases from V and 5 bases from J, leaving 17 bases between. Germline V gene sequence: CDR1 SGHTA, CDR2 FQGNSA. This CDR3 spans 15 amino acids. In nucleotides, the CDR3 is TGTGCCAGCAGCTGGCGTAGCGGCGGAGACGAGACCCAGTACTTC. It specifies CASSWRSGGDETQYF.

This clonotype was seen more than once but under ten times. The chain joins TRBV20-1 to TRBJ1-2, with D possibly matching TRBD1 (5 bases). Trimming stripped 0 bases from V and 9 bases from J, with 23 bases between. This CDR3 is 16 amino acids long. Germline V CDR1 and CDR2: DFQATT, SNEGSKA (reference sequence). This CDR3 is CSARDHRRGRDLSYTF. For the CDR3, the DNA is TGCAGTGCTAGAGATCATCGGAGGGGCCGCGACCTTAGCTACACCTTC.

The chain joins TRBV5-4 to TRBJ2-1, with 12 bases matching TRBD1. The germline CDR1 and CDR2 sequences are SGHNT and YYREEE (reference sequence). Losses at the gene ends were 0 bases for V and 6 bases for J; bases not matched to a gene: 4. The CDR3 has 16 amino acids. The DNA of the CDR3 is TGTGCCAGCAGCTTGGCCGGGACAGGGGGCTTCAATGAGCAGTTCTTC. Amino acids: CASSLAGTGGFNEQFF.

The V call is TRBV27, the J call TRBJ1-2; D is uncertain. The CDR3 has 14 amino acids. CDR1 MNHEY and CDR2 SMNVEV come from the germline V gene (reference sequence). Trimming cost V 4 bases and J 5 bases, with 14 bases left between them. CDR3 protein: CASSSPLRPYGYTF. In DNA, the CDR3 is TGTGCCAGCAGTTCTCCCCTACGGCCATATGGCTACACCTTC.

This clonotype has only one observation. With a much larger clone just one base away, this may be a read error. The DNA of the CDR3 is TGTGCCATCCGCCGGGAGACCCAGTACTTC. This codes for CAIRRETQYF. The chain combines TRBV7-9 with TRBJ2-5; D gene ambiguous. Germline CDR1 is SEHNR and CDR2 is FQNEAQ (reference sequence). With 10 bases removed from V and 5 bases from J, the gap between germline ends came to 8 bases. This CDR3 contains 10 residues. Looking up the rest from reference TRBV7-9 and TRBJ2-5 gives the full variable domain: DTGVSQNPRHKITKRGQNVTFRCDPISEHNRLYWYRQTLGQGPEFLTYFQNEAQLEKSRLLSDRFSAERPKGSFSTLEIQRTEQGDSAMYLCAIRRETQYFGPGTRLLVL.

V usage is TRBV7-9 and J usage is TRBJ1-3, with a tentative D call TRBD1 (5 bases). Trimming removed 4 bases at V and 0 bases at J, with 16 bases between. Per the germline V gene, CDR1 is SEHNR and CDR2 is FQNEAQ (reference sequence). This CDR3 spans 17 amino acids. The CDR3 bases are TGTGCCAGCAGCTCCGCCGGGACTGAAAACTCTGGAAACACCATATATTTT. It yields the protein CASSSAGTENSGNTIYF.

This clonotype has ten or more counts. The V call is TRBV12-3 or TRBV12-4, the J call TRBJ2-1; 8 bases line up with TRBD1. CDR3 length: 15 amino acids. The V gene end was trimmed by 5 bases and the J gene end by 4 bases; junction bases not matched to a gene: 7. CDR3 DNA sequence: TGTGCCAGCAGTCTGGACAGGGCTAGTTACAATGAGCAGTTCTTC. This encodes CASSLDRASYNEQFF.

This clonotype showed up just a few times. The genes are TRBV5-1 and TRBJ2-5; D may correspond to TRBD1 or TRBD2 (5 bases each). V gave up 4 bases and J gave up 2 bases, with 12 bases separating them. This CDR3 has 14 amino acids. In germline, CDR1 is SGHRS, CDR2 YFSETQ. CDR3 sequence (DNA): TGCGCCAGCAGCATCGGGACCTCACAAGAGACCCAGTACTTC. Its translation: CASSIGTSQETQYF.

The gene calls are TRBV5-1 and TRBJ2-7; 7 positions match TRBD1. CDR3 size: 14 residues. In germline, CDR1 is SGHRS, CDR2 YFSETQ. Trimming at V came to 4 bases and at J to 3 bases, leaving 7 bases not matched to a gene. In nucleotides, the CDR3 is TGCGCCAGCAGCGCCGGACAGGAAAACTACGAGCAGTACTTC. This gives the protein CASSAGQENYEQYF.

The table lists this clonotype with many counts. The chain recombines TRBV25-1 with TRBJ2-2; no clear D gene. The germline V gene has CDR1 MGHDK and CDR2 SYGVNS. The CDR3 is made up of 12 amino acids. With 8 bases removed from V and 3 bases from J, the gap between germline ends came to 7 bases. Written as DNA, the CDR3 is TGTGCCAGCCTCAGTCACACCGGGGAGCTGTTTTTT. Amino acid sequence: CASLSHTGELFF.

The rearrangement uses TRBV6-2 or TRBV6-3 and TRBJ2-1, with D possibly called TRBD1 or TRBD2 (5 bases each). Trimming stripped 8 bases from V and 4 bases from J, with 12 bases between. The germline CDR1 and CDR2 sequences are MNHEY and SVGEGT. CDR3 length: 13 amino acids. In DNA form, the CDR3 reads TGTGCCAGCTATACCGGGGCTTACAATGAGCAGTTCTTC. Encoded protein: CASYTGAYNEQFF.

Regarding this clonotype: One junction end disagrees with the germline gene, perhaps due to a read error. This chain links TRBV27 with TRBJ2-3; 10 positions agree with TRBD2. The CDR3 extends over 17 amino acids. Germline V gene sequence: CDR1 MNHEY, CDR2 SMNVEV (reference sequence). The CDR3 spells CASSLFLAGASTYTQYF. Here the CDR3 DNA reads TGTGCCAGCAGTTTGTTCCTAGCGGGAGCTAGCACATATACGCAGTATTTT.

Here the CDR3 reads CASSPLYRLAETYEQYF. The CDR3 DNA follows: TGCGCCAGCAGCCCCTTGTATAGGCTAGCGGAGACCTACGAGCAGTACTTC. The chain joins TRBV5-1 to TRBJ2-7, with TRBD2 matching over 7 bases. This CDR3 spans 17 amino acids. In germline, CDR1 is SGHRS, CDR2 YFSETQ. V lost 4 bases, J lost 2 bases, and 15 bases stayed unmatched. The full variable domain, rest sourced from reference TRBV5-1 and TRBJ2-7, is KAGVTQTPRYLIKTRGQQVTLSCSPISGHRSVSWYQQTPGQGLQFLFEYFSETQRNKGNFPGRFSGRQFSNSRSEMNVSTLELGDSALYLCASSPLYRLAETYEQYFGPGTRLTVT.

This clonotype was found a few times. CDR3 protein: CASSTPSAGGPSEQYF. The CDR3 DNA is TGTGCCAGCAGTACCCCCTCAGCGGGAGGGCCGAGCGAGCAGTACTTC. The V gene is TRBV6-2 or TRBV6-3, the J gene TRBJ2-7; 10 nucleotides agree with TRBD2. This CDR3 contains 16 residues. With V trimmed by 5 bases and J by 6 bases, 13 bases remained unmatched. From germline, CDR1 is MNHEY and CDR2 SVGEGT.

The chain carries TRBV20-1 and TRBJ2-7, with D possibly being TRBD1 or TRBD2 (5 bases each). This CDR3 has 13 amino acids. Trimming shortened V by 3 bases and J by 2 bases, and 11 bases separated the two germline ends. Per the germline V gene, CDR1 is DFQATT and CDR2 is SNEGSKA (reference sequence). The CDR3 DNA reads as TGCAGTGCTAGCCGGGACCCCCCCTACGAGCAGTACTTC. It encodes CSASRDPPYEQYF.

This clonotype was observed at least ten times. The chain recombines TRBV20-1 with TRBJ2-5; D uncertain. Trimming removed 6 bases from V and 2 bases from J, with 13 bases in between. The length of the CDR3 is 13 residues. Looked up from germline, CDR1 is DFQATT and CDR2 is SNEGSKA (reference sequence). In DNA form, the CDR3 reads TGCAGTGCCCCCGGGCCCACACAAGAGACCCAGTACTTC. Translation gives CSAPGPTQETQYF.

This clonotype was counted between two and nine times. The CDR3 region is CASIFGTGTHEQYF. CDR3 coding DNA: TGTGCCAGCATCTTCGGGACAGGTACCCACGAGCAGTACTTC. This chain links TRBV6-1 with TRBJ2-7; TRBD1 aligns across 8 bases. Unmatched junction bases numbered 10, after V lost 7 bases and J lost 5 bases. Germline V gene sequence: CDR1 MNHNS, CDR2 SASEGT. The CDR3 loop spans 14 amino acids.

This rearrangement joins TRBV28 to TRBJ1-5; D not certain. Germline lookup yields CDR1 MDHEN and CDR2 SYDVKM. V lost 3 bases and J lost 6, with 12 bases in between. The CDR3 runs to 14 residues. The CDR3 DNA sequence: TGTGCCAGCAGTTTCCCCCCCTCCGGTCAGCCCCAGCATTTT. It codes for CASSFPPSGQPQHF.

This clonotype was seen a few times. V gene TRBV27 combines with J gene TRBJ1-1; the D is unclear. The CDR3 length is 11 residues. Germline V gene sequence: CDR1 MNHEY, CDR2 SMNVEV (reference sequence). V lost 7 bases, J lost 11 bases, and 14 bases lay in between. The CDR3 DNA reads TGTGCCAGCATAAGAGGGCGGGAGGCTTTCTTT. It yields the protein CASIRGREAFF.

This clonotype was seen more than once but under ten times. This chain connects TRBV19 to TRBJ2-7; 9 bases are a match to TRBD2. J was trimmed by 4 bases and V by 4 bases; bases with no gene match: 5. The CDR3 is 14 residues long. CDR1 LNHDA and CDR2 SQIVND come from the germline V gene (reference sequence). CDR3 DNA: TGTGCCAGTAGTAATAGCGGGAGCTCATACGAGCAGTACTTC. Amino acid sequence: CASSNSGSSYEQYF.